The rows below give T cell receptor beta chains drawn from one sample of a study of CD4+ T cells in melanoma. Data came from immunoSEQ multiplex PCR; TCRdb stores just in-frame clones and leaves some out. The data contain 15,000 to 20,000 clones, roughly 80% of them seen just once; the ten biggest clones take up approximately 5%. The sequenced sample was cells from a culture (not recorded whether cultured in vitro). Receptor source: a human donor with melanoma. Both conserved end residues are part of each CDR3. Fields, in order: V gene, clone size, J gene, D gene, CDR3 DNA, CDR3 protein. A D gene is named only where the DNA matches it firmly. Only some rows state a clone size, as once, few, many or a class for expanded clones.

V: TRBV5-1; size: -; J: TRBJ2-7; D: -; DNA: TGCGCCAGCAGCTTGGCCTCACGTTCCTACGAGCAGTACTTC; CDR3: CASSLASRSYEQYF
V: TRBV7-8; size: medium-sized; J: TRBJ1-4; D: -; DNA: TGTGCCAGCAGTGAACTCCGGGACACAGCTGGAAAACTGTTTTTT; CDR3: CASSELRDTAGKLFF
V: TRBV30; size: -; J: TRBJ2-1; D: -; DNA: TGTGCCTGGAGCGAAGGGACCTCAAATGAGCAGTTCTTC; CDR3: CAWSEGTSNEQFF
V: TRBV2; size: -; J: TRBJ2-5; D: TRBD1; DNA: TGTGCCAGCAGTCTTACAGGGGCAGCAGAGACCCAGTACTTC; CDR3: CASSLTGAAETQYF
V: TRBV4-1; size: -; J: TRBJ2-5; D: -; DNA: TGCGCCAGCAGCCAAGGACGCTTCCAAGAGACCCAGTACTTC; CDR3: CASSQGRFQETQYF
V: TRBV10-3; size: -; J: TRBJ1-5; D: TRBD1; DNA: TGTGCCATCAGCGAGGGGGCGGGCCAGCCCCAGCATTTT; CDR3: CAISEGAGQPQHF
V: TRBV11-2; size: once; J: TRBJ2-1; D: -; DNA: TGTGCCAGCAGCTTAGATGGCACCTGGACTCGGACTTGGGATGAGCAGTTCTTC; CDR3: CASSLDGTWTRTWDEQFF
V: TRBV30; size: -; J: TRBJ2-7; D: TRBD1; DNA: TGTGCCTGGAAGGGGACAGGGTTATCCGAGCAGTACTTC; CDR3: CAWKGTGLSEQYF
V: TRBV19; size: -; J: TRBJ1-2; D: -; DNA: TGTGCCAGTAGTCTTCCCAGCCAGGGGAGCTATGGCTACACCTTC; CDR3: CASSLPSQGSYGYTF
V: TRBV2; size: -; J: TRBJ1-2; D: -; DNA: TGTGCCAGCAGTCCCACCTATGGCTACACCTTC; CDR3: CASSPTYGYTF
V: TRBV6-5; size: -; J: TRBJ1-6; D: -; DNA: TGTGCCAGCAAAGGGGGTAGCTCCTATAATTCACCCCTCCACTTT; CDR3: CASKGGSSYNSPLHF
V: TRBV4-2; size: -; J: TRBJ1-5; D: -; DNA: TGTGCCAGCAGCTTGGTATGGGGGGAAGATCAGCCCCAGCATTTT; CDR3: CASSLVWGEDQPQHF
V: TRBV9; size: -; J: TRBJ1-1; D: -; DNA: TGTGCCAGCAGCGTGATTCAAGGGGTCCGCACTGAAGCTTTCTTT; CDR3: CASSVIQGVRTEAFF
V: TRBV5-4; size: -; J: TRBJ1-3; D: -; DNA: TGTGCCAGCAGCTTTGGTCGGGGAAACACCATATATTTT; CDR3: CASSFGRGNTIYF
V: TRBV7-2; size: -; J: TRBJ1-5; D: -; DNA: TGTGCCAGCAGCTCACAGGGAGGGGGTCAGCCCCAGCATTTT; CDR3: CASSSQGGGQPQHF
V: TRBV7-7; size: -; J: TRBJ2-2; D: -; DNA: TGTGCTAGCAGCCAAGGCAGCCCTAACACCGGGGAGCTGTTTTTT; CDR3: CASSQGSPNTGELFF
V: TRBV2; size: once; J: TRBJ2-6; D: -; DNA: TGTGCCAGCAGTACCGGACTCCCTGGGGCCAACGTCCTGACTTTC; CDR3: CASSTGLPGANVLTF
V: TRBV7-3; size: few; J: TRBJ2-2; D: -; DNA: TGTGCCAGCAGCGATCATGTGGCCGGGGAGCTGTTTTTT; CDR3: CASSDHVAGELFF
V: TRBV6-1; size: -; J: TRBJ2-3; D: -; DNA: TGTGCCAGCAGTGTTCGTGATACGCAGTATTTT; CDR3: CASSVRDTQYF
V: TRBV7-9; size: -; J: TRBJ2-3; D: -; DNA: TGTGCCAGCAGCTTAGGCTGGACGTCGGATACGCAGTATTTT; CDR3: CASSLGWTSDTQYF
V: TRBV4-2; size: -; J: TRBJ1-4; D: TRBD1; DNA: TGTGCCAGCAGCCACGGAAGGACAGGAACCGAAAAACTGTTTTTT; CDR3: CASSHGRTGTEKLFF
V: TRBV5-4; size: -; J: TRBJ1-3; D: -; DNA: TGTGCCAGCAGCCCGGATTTTGGGGCTGGGGGAAACACCATATATTTT; CDR3: CASSPDFGAGGNTIYF
V: TRBV11-2; size: -; J: TRBJ2-3; D: -; DNA: TGTGCCAGCGGGAGGACAGCGGGAATAGATACGCAGTATTTT; CDR3: CASGRTAGIDTQYF
V: TRBV5-1; size: -; J: TRBJ1-1; D: -; DNA: TGCGCCAGCAGCTCCCGGGACGGGGACACTGAAGCTTTCTTT; CDR3: CASSSRDGDTEAFF
V: TRBV12-5; size: -; J: TRBJ2-7; D: -; DNA: TGTGCTAGTGGTGAACAGGCGTCCGAGCAGTACTTC; CDR3: CASGEQASEQYF
V: TRBV7-9; size: once; J: TRBJ2-5; D: -; DNA: TGTGCCAGCAGGCCTAACAGGGTACCGGAGACCCAGTACTTC; CDR3: CASRPNRVPETQYF
V: TRBV18; size: -; J: TRBJ2-1; D: -; DNA: TGTGCCAGCTCAGCAGAAACAGGGTCGGGTGAGCAGTTCTTC; CDR3: CASSAETGSGEQFF
V: TRBV19; size: -; J: TRBJ1-6; D: -; DNA: TGTGCCAGTAGTATAATTGGGTGGACAGCGAGCTCCTATAATTCACCCCTCCACTTT; CDR3: CASSIIGWTASSYNSPLHF
V: TRBV5-4; size: -; J: TRBJ1-6; D: -; DNA: TGTGCCAGCAGCTTGGATGGGGGCTACTCACCCCTCCACTTT; CDR3: CASSLDGGYSPLHF
V: TRBV5-8; size: -; J: TRBJ2-3; D: TRBD1; DNA: TGTGCCAGCAGCAAGTTCCTCGGGACAGGGGTACCAGATACGCAGTATTTT; CDR3: CASSKFLGTGVPDTQYF
V: TRBV7-9; size: -; J: TRBJ2-3; D: -; DNA: TGTGCCAGCAGCTTATCCAGGGCTCAAAGGGCAGATACGCAGTATTTT; CDR3: CASSLSRAQRADTQYF
V: TRBV11-3; size: -; J: TRBJ1-2; D: -; DNA: TGTGCCAGCAGCTTTTTGGCTAACTATGGCTACACCTTC; CDR3: CASSFLANYGYTF
V: TRBV11-2; size: few; J: TRBJ1-1; D: -; DNA: TGTGCCAGCAGCCTGGGGACCGGCCTCGTGGCTTTCTTT; CDR3: CASSLGTGLVAFF
V: TRBV5-6; size: -; J: TRBJ1-1; D: TRBD1; DNA: TGTGCCAGCAGCTTCGGTGACAGGGAAGATTTCTTT; CDR3: CASSFGDREDFF
V: TRBV15; size: -; J: TRBJ2-7; D: -; DNA: TGTGCCACCAGCAGAGTAAGTGCTAACGAGCAGTACTTC; CDR3: CATSRVSANEQYF
V: TRBV9; size: -; J: TRBJ2-7; D: TRBD1; DNA: TGTGCCAGCAGCTTGGTCGGGACAGGGTCCTACGAGCAGTACTTC; CDR3: CASSLVGTGSYEQYF
V: TRBV6-1; size: -; J: TRBJ2-7; D: TRBD2; DNA: TGTGCCAGCAGTGAAGTGCTGGCGGGGGGGCCCTACGAGCAGTACTTC; CDR3: CASSEVLAGGPYEQYF
V: TRBV7-3; size: few; J: TRBJ1-1; D: -; DNA: TGTGCCAGCAGCTTCAGTATCGGCAACACTGAAGCTTTCTTT; CDR3: CASSFSIGNTEAFF
V: TRBV5-1; size: -; J: TRBJ1-5; D: -; DNA: TGCGCCAGCAGCCTAGGTTTCGGAGGCACGACACAGCCCCAGCATTTT; CDR3: CASSLGFGGTTQPQHF